This T cell receptor beta chain derives from a study of T cells in Graves' hyperthyroidism and ophthalmopathy. Study background: Blood was drawn when the patient was first diagnosed and still untreated.

Of note for this clonotype: Its antigen remains unknown.

Whole-study results and caveats: Ophthalmopathy, which appeared later, was predicted by the model a median about 5.9 months before onset.

Uncontrolled infection, other autoimmune disease, pregnancy and lactation each barred patients from inclusion. Cells are PBMCs isolated from roughly 9.2 ml of fresh blood. Amplified regions were TCR beta CDR3 sequences from RNA transcripts. A set of HTBI primers served as the primers for a first-round RT-PCR of the TCR CDR3. TCRdb reprocessed the multiplex PCR reads via MiXCR and lists one record per CDR3 protein. The sample yields fewer than 800,000 distinct CDR3 sequences, around 17% seen once. CDR1 and CDR2 from the germline V gene are MNHNS and SASEGT. V lost 6 bases to trimming and J lost 6 bases, with 12 bases between them. CDR3 size: 12 residues.

What was sequenced was blood. The receptor was isolated from a man aged 18 to 30 with Graves' hyperthyroidism. This sequence joins TRBV6-1 and TRBJ2-7; D not resolved. CDR3: CASSGLVFEQYF. CDR3 DNA: TGTGCCAGCAGCGGGCTCGTTTTCGAGCAGTACTTC.